This TCR beta chain was profiled in a study of T cell clonotyping in hematopoietic cell transplantation. Trimming shortened V by 4 bases and J by 4 bases, and 16 bases separated the two germline ends. The CDR3 loop spans 14 amino acids. Germline CDR1 SQVTM, CDR2 ANQGSEA. Points on this clone: Its specificity is not known.

Whole-study findings and limits: CD4 and CD8 repertoire contributions could not be separated without sorting. Graft donor and pretransplant recipient Inverse Simpson Index values predicted broader posttransplant TCR diversity. After transplant, recipient diversity fell while pathologically expanded clonotypes grew through day 180.

Generated by immunoSEQ multiplex PCR, the TCRdb table keeps only in-frame clones and is missing some. The profile shows about 41,000 clones, 95% of them singletons. The TCR was taken from a man aged 30-40 years in good health. Some clones in this sample may be carry-over from other donors' samples. Input material: peripheral blood mononuclear cells. The chain couples TRBV29-1 to TRBJ2-5; D is perhaps TRBD1 or TRBD2 (5 bases each). The CDR3 DNA is TGCAGCGTTGGGGGGTCGGAGAGGAGAGAGACCCAGTACTTC. Amino acid sequence: CSVGGSERRETQYF.